Sequencing of this T cell receptor (beta chain) was carried out in a study of shared clonotypes between healthy human individuals. All of the donors resided in Nashville, Tennessee, and each was a Caucasian adult. Sequencing was performed with immunoSEQ multiplex PCR; in TCRdb, only in-frame clones are kept and a portion is missing. Of about half a million clones in the sample, roughly three quarters were seen once. Germline trimming cut 4 bases from V and 4 bases from J; bases unmatched to any gene: 16. The germline CDR1 and CDR2 sequences are SGHRS and YFSETQ. CDR3 length: 18 residues. The receptor was derived from a woman aged 40 to 50 in good health. Some clones in this sample may be carry-over from other donors' samples. The material sequenced was PBMCs. The chain is built from TRBV5-1 and TRBJ2-7; 11 nucleotides line up with TRBD2. The CDR3 DNA sequence: TGCGCCAGCAGCCCAACCCCTACACCGGGACTAGCGGCGTACGAGCAGTACTTC. This sequence encodes CASSPTPTPGLAAYEQYF. The full variable domain, with the rest looked up from reference TRBV5-1 and TRBJ2-7, is KAGVTQTPRYLIKTRGQQVTLSCSPISGHRSVSWYQQTPGQGLQFLFEYFSETQRNKGNFPGRFSGRQFSNSRSEMNVSTLELGDSALYLCASSPTPTPGLAAYEQYFGPGTRLTVT.